One sample yielded the 30 T cell receptor beta chains listed below, sequenced in a study of cytomegalovirus exposure and HLA in healthy donors. 60 Vbeta and 13 Jbeta primers were used in PCR. Data came from immunoSEQ multiplex PCR; TCRdb stores just in-frame clones and leaves some out. Counted here are 100,000 to 150,000 clones, 77% occurring once; the ten biggest clones make up more than 4%. The sequenced sample consisted of PBMCs. The receptors stem from a male donor in good health and CMV-seropositive.

The chain carries TRBV28 and TRBJ2-5; no firm D call. The V end lost 2 bases, the J end lost 2 bases, and 6 bases lay between the germline ends. In germline, CDR1 is MDHEN, CDR2 SYDVKM. The CDR3 is 13 residues long. Here the CDR3 reads CASSLSYQETQYF. The CDR3 nucleotides are TGTGCCAGCAGTTTAAGCTATCAAGAGACCCAGTACTTC. Together with reference TRBV28 and TRBJ2-5, the CDR3 gives the full variable domain: DVKVTQSSRYLVKRTGEKVFLECVQDMDHENMFWYRQDPGLGLRLIYFSYDVKMKEKGDIPEGYSVSREKKERFSLILESASTNQTSMYLCASSLSYQETQYFGPGTRLLVL.

This clone has more than one count but fewer than ten. The rearrangement uses TRBV29-1 and TRBJ2-3; the D gene is possibly TRBD1 (5 bases). The CDR3 extends over 16 amino acids. The V gene's germline CDR1 is SQVTM and CDR2 ANQGSEA. V lost 0 bases to trimming and J lost 2 bases, with 15 bases between them. CDR3 nucleotides: TGCAGCGTTGAAGAATGGCTGCTTGGGGCCACAGATACGCAGTATTTT. It codes for CSVEEWLLGATDTQYF.

J is TRBJ2-5 and V is TRBV6-5; possible D gene TRBD2, 5 bases. The germline gives CDR1 MNHEY, CDR2 SVGAGI. This CDR3 comprises 13 residues. The V end lost 9 bases, the J end lost 4 bases, and 15 bases lay between the germline ends. The CDR3 loop reads CASAAGLIETQYF. The CDR3 region has the DNA TGTGCCAGTGCCGCGGGCCTCATAGAGACCCAGTACTTC.

CDR3 nucleotides: TGTGCCAGCAGCGAGACTAGCGGAGACTACAATGAGCAGTTCTTC. Its translation is CASSETSGDYNEQFF. The genes are TRBV6-4 and TRBJ2-1, with 9 bases matching TRBD2. The CDR3 runs to 15 residues. Per the germline V gene, CDR1 is MRHNA and CDR2 is SNTAGT. J lost 3 bases, V lost 6 bases, and 6 bases had no gene match.

The chain joins TRBV5-1 to TRBJ2-7, with 8 bases identical to TRBD1. Germline CDR1 reads SGHRS; CDR2 reads YFSETQ. The CDR3 spans 14 residues. The ends lost 1 base at V and 2 bases at J; junction bases unmatched: 2. The DNA of the CDR3 is TGCGCCAGCAGCTTGACAGGGGGGCCCTACGAGCAGTACTTC. The encoded protein is CASSLTGGPYEQYF.

This clone was seen only a few times. This chain uses TRBV7-6 with TRBJ2-5; D is perhaps TRBD2 (5 bases). Germline CDR1 reads SGHVS; CDR2 reads FNYEAQ. This CDR3 has 14 amino acids. Trimming took off 3 bases at V and 7 bases at J, with 15 bases between the two ends. CDR3 bases: TGTGCCAGCAGCTTCGCCGCTCGGGAAGCGACCCAGTACTTC. Its translation: CASSFAAREATQYF.

The genes are TRBV28 and TRBJ2-5; TRBD2 agrees at 9 bases. V was clipped by 3 bases and J by 1 base; unmatched bases: 6. Germline-derived CDR1 and CDR2 are MDHEN and SYDVKM. The CDR3 runs to 16 residues. The CDR3 loop is CASSFGGGGVQETQYF. The CDR3 DNA reads TGTGCCAGCAGTTTTGGGGGCGGGGGGGTCCAAGAGACCCAGTACTTC.

There are a few counts of this clone. The rearrangement joins TRBV28 to TRBJ2-5; 11 bases line up with TRBD2. CDR3 length: 15 amino acids. The V gene's germline CDR1 is MDHEN and CDR2 SYDVKM. J was trimmed by 0 bases and V by 5 bases; bases with no gene match: 2. The CDR3, as DNA: TGTGCCAGCAGTCCGGGACTAGCGGACCAAGAGACCCAGTACTTC. Translating it yields CASSPGLADQETQYF. The full variable domain, completed using reference TRBV28 and TRBJ2-5, is DVKVTQSSRYLVKRTGEKVFLECVQDMDHENMFWYRQDPGLGLRLIYFSYDVKMKEKGDIPEGYSVSREKKERFSLILESASTNQTSMYLCASSPGLADQETQYFGPGTRLLVL.

Only a few counts were recorded for this clone. CDR3 loop: CASSFGATGQGEQFF. The CDR3 coding sequence is TGTGCCAGCAGCTTCGGAGCCACAGGGCAAGGGGAGCAGTTCTTC. The chain joins TRBV7-2 to TRBJ2-1; a possible D gene is TRBD1 (6 bases). Germline lookup yields CDR1 SGHTA and CDR2 FQGNSA. This CDR3 has 15 amino acids. The ends were cut back, 3 bases at V and 10 bases at J, with 19 bases in the middle. Full variable domain (outside the CDR3, taken from reference TRBV7-2 and TRBJ2-1): GAGVSQSPSNKVTEKGKDVELRCDPISGHTALYWYRQSLGQGLEFLIYFQGNSAPDKSGLPSDRFSAERTGGSVSTLTIQRTQQEDSAVYLCASSFGATGQGEQFFGPGTRLTVL.

The genes are TRBV5-1 and TRBJ2-2; TRBD2 agrees at 8 bases. Germline assignment: CDR1 SGHRS and CDR2 YFSETQ. The CDR3 loop spans 15 amino acids. J gave up 2 bases and V 5 bases, and 5 bases lay outside the gene matches. The CDR3 region is CASRRLAPNTGELFF. In nucleotides, the CDR3 is TGCGCCAGCAGAAGACTAGCGCCCAACACCGGGGAGCTGTTTTTT.

V and J are TRBV6-5 and TRBJ2-5; tentatively, D is TRBD2 (6 bases). The J call may be in error: the DNA end matches TRBJ2-7 better. Germline-derived CDR1 and CDR2 are MNHEY and SVGAGI. The CDR3 loop spans 15 amino acids. The CDR3 here is CASTNSGPSSYEQYF. In DNA, the CDR3 is TGTGCCAGCACCAATAGCGGCCCGAGCTCCTACGAGCAGTACTTC.

The chain recombines TRBV25-1 with TRBJ1-5; 10 bases align to TRBD1. The CDR3 runs 15 residues. CDR1 and CDR2 from the germline V gene are MGHDK and SYGVNS. V lost 6 bases and J lost 6; bases outside the gene matches: 8. In nucleotides, the CDR3 is TGTGCCAGCAGCTCCGGGACAGGGGACGCTCAGCCCCAGCATTTT. Amino acid sequence: CASSSGTGDAQPQHF.

CDR3 protein: CASNLPGTSGRALVFHEQFF. As DNA, the CDR3 is TGTGCCAGCAACCTACCCGGGACTAGCGGGAGGGCCCTTGTGTTCCATGAGCAGTTCTTC. The rearrangement joins TRBV28 to TRBJ2-1; 16 nucleotides match TRBD2. Trimming cost V 7 bases and J 8 bases; bases outside gene matches: 20. CDR1 MDHEN and CDR2 SYDVKM come from the germline V gene. This CDR3 comprises 20 residues. The full variable domain, its missing parts supplied by reference TRBV28 and TRBJ2-1, is DVKVTQSSRYLVKRTGEKVFLECVQDMDHENMFWYRQDPGLGLRLIYFSYDVKMKEKGDIPEGYSVSREKKERFSLILESASTNQTSMYLCASNLPGTSGRALVFHEQFFGPGTRLTVL.

The V call is TRBV5-1, the J call TRBJ2-3, with 9 positions matching TRBD2. CDR1 is SGHRS, CDR2 YFSETQ, per germline. The V gene end was trimmed by 2 bases and the J gene end by 3 bases; junction bases not matched to a gene: 7. This CDR3 has 16 amino acids. The CDR3 protein is CASSLEAGGPTDTQYF. The CDR3 nucleotides read TGCGCCAGCAGCTTAGAAGCGGGGGGCCCAACAGATACGCAGTATTTT.

CDR3 in amino acids: CASSPPTDTQYF. The CDR3 region has the DNA TGTGCCAGCAGCCCCCCAACAGATACGCAGTATTTT. The chain couples TRBV7-2 to TRBJ2-3; D is undetermined. This CDR3 is built from 12 residues. V shed 5 bases and J shed 3 bases, with 6 bases lying between them. From germline, CDR1 is SGHTA and CDR2 FQGNSA.

The chain uses TRBV23-1 and TRBJ2-6; 12 bases match TRBD1. TRBV23-1 is placed among ORFs of uncertain function. CDR3 size: 18 residues. V gave up 6 bases and J gave up 3 bases; unmatched junction bases: 9. CDR3 in DNA: TGCGCCAGCAGCGCTAGGGACAGGGGGCTTGTTGGGGCCAACGTCCTGACTTTC. Translating it yields CASSARDRGLVGANVLTF.

The chain links TRBV5-8 to TRBJ1-5, with a tentative D call TRBD1 (6 bases). V gave up 0 bases and J gave up 6 bases, with 16 bases separating them. Germline V CDR1 and CDR2: SGHTS, YDEGEE. CDR3 length: 16 residues. The CDR3 loop is CASSLEMRGAGQPQHF. CDR3 nucleotide sequence: TGTGCCAGCAGCTTGGAGATGCGGGGGGCCGGTCAGCCCCAGCATTTT.

The rearrangement uses TRBV2 and TRBJ2-3, with TRBD2 matching over 10 bases. CDR1 SNHLY and CDR2 FYNNEI come from the germline V gene. The CDR3 covers 14 residues. J was trimmed by 5 bases and V by 7 bases; bases with no gene match: 6. DNA of the CDR3: TGTGCCAGCAAGTTAGCGGGAGGCCAAGATACGCAGTATTTT. This sequence encodes CASKLAGGQDTQYF.

The J gene is TRBJ1-4, the V gene TRBV5-4; TRBD1 might be the D (6 bases). The CDR3 runs 13 residues. V gave up 1 base and J gave up 8 bases, with 9 bases separating them. Germline CDR1 SGHNT, CDR2 YYREEE (reference sequence). DNA for the CDR3: TGTGCCAGCAGCTTGATGGGACAAGAAAAACTGTTTTTT. Amino acid sequence: CASSLMGQEKLFF. Together with reference TRBV5-4 and TRBJ1-4, the CDR3 gives the full variable domain: ETGVTQSPTHLIKTRGQQVTLRCSSQSGHNTVSWYQQALGQGPQFIFQYYREEENGRGNFPPRFSGLQFPNYSSELNVNALELDDSALYLCASSLMGQEKLFFGSGTQLSVL.

The V gene is TRBV27, the J gene TRBJ1-1; the D is unclear. Germline V gene data show CDR1 as MNHEY and CDR2 as SMNVEV (reference sequence). Trimming shortened V by 2 bases and J by 1 base, and 5 bases separated the two germline ends. CDR3 length: 13 residues. The CDR3 spells CASSLLPNTEAFF. CDR3 DNA: TGTGCCAGCAGTTTACTACCGAACACTGAAGCTTTCTTT.

V is TRBV5-6 and J is TRBJ2-3, with 11 bases matching TRBD2. With V trimmed by 2 bases and J by 3 bases, 8 bases remained unmatched. CDR1 SGHDT and CDR2 YYEEEE come from the germline V gene. The CDR3 consists of 17 residues. CDR3 sequence (DNA): TGTGCCAGCAGCTTAACTAGCGGGAGTTTAGGGACAGATACGCAGTATTTT. It encodes CASSLTSGSLGTDTQYF. Together with reference TRBV5-6 and TRBJ2-3, the CDR3 gives the full variable domain: DAGVTQSPTHLIKTRGQQVTLRCSPKSGHDTVSWYQQALGQGPQFIFQYYEEEERQRGNFPDRFSGHQFPNYSSELNVNALLLGDSALYLCASSLTSGSLGTDTQYFGPGTRLTVL.

The chain links TRBV6-5 to TRBJ2-1, with 8 bases that match TRBD2. Germline-derived CDR1 and CDR2 are MNHEY and SVGAGI. V lost 2 bases, J lost 8 bases, and 11 bases stayed unmatched. The CDR3 totals 16 residues. CDR3 region: CASSYGLGRAFHEQFF. CDR3 DNA sequence: TGTGCCAGCAGTTACGGGCTCGGGAGGGCATTCCATGAGCAGTTCTTC.

CDR3 nucleotides: TGCGCCAGCACTCCACCAGATCCTAACTATGGCTACACCTTC. As protein: CASTPPDPNYGYTF. The chain combines TRBV5-1 with TRBJ1-2; D unresolved. Trimming stripped 6 bases from V and 0 bases from J, with 12 bases between. The CDR3 loop spans 14 amino acids. Per the germline V gene, CDR1 is SGHRS and CDR2 is YFSETQ.

The chain has TRBV14 and TRBJ1-1; D unclear. Trimming took 0 bases from V and 6 from J, leaving 11 bases between them. The CDR3 totals 14 residues. Germline CDR1 and CDR2: SGHDN and FVKESK. This chain's CDR3 is CASSQDPGSPEAFF. The CDR3 DNA reads TGTGCCAGCAGCCAAGATCCGGGGAGTCCTGAAGCTTTCTTT. Based on the CDR3 plus reference TRBV14 and TRBJ1-1, the full variable domain is EAGVTQFPSHSVIEKGQTVTLRCDPISGHDNLYWYRRVMGKEIKFLLHFVKESKQDESGMPNNRFLAERTGGTYSTLKVQPAELEDSGVYFCASSQDPGSPEAFFGQGTRLTVV.

The V and J genes are TRBV19 and TRBJ2-7; tentatively, D is TRBD1 (6 bases). Between the trimmed V and J ends, which lost 2 bases and 2 bases, there was a span of 10 bases. Germline assignment: CDR1 LNHDA and CDR2 SQIVND (reference sequence). The CDR3 is made up of 14 amino acids. CDR3 sequence reads: CASSITGITYEQYF. The DNA of the CDR3 is TGTGCCAGTAGTATAACAGGGATTACCTACGAGCAGTACTTC.

V and J are TRBV5-6 and TRBJ2-1, with TRBD2 matching 11 bases. Germline CDR1 reads SGHDT; CDR2 reads YYEEEE. The CDR3 length is 15 residues. Germline trimming cut 1 base from V and 9 bases from J; bases unmatched to any gene: 6. The chain's CDR3 is CASSLNGLAGGEQFF. The CDR3, as DNA: TGTGCCAGCAGCTTGAATGGACTAGCGGGCGGTGAGCAGTTCTTC.

This clone was picked up a small number of times. The J gene is TRBJ2-1, the V gene TRBV5-1, with 10 bases matching TRBD1. In germline, CDR1 is SGHRS, CDR2 YFSETQ. This CDR3 is built from 16 residues. The J segment lost 6 bases and the V segment lost 1 base, leaving 7 bases of the junction unmatched. CDR3 in DNA: TGCGCCAGCAGCTTGATGGGACAGGGGACCTCCAATGAGCAGTTCTTC. Translating gives CASSLMGQGTSNEQFF.

The chain carries TRBV5-5 and TRBJ2-7; 10 bases fit TRBD1. CDR1 SGHKS and CDR2 YYEKEE come from the germline V gene (reference sequence). V lost 1 base and J lost 4; bases outside the gene matches: 5. CDR3 length equals 15 residues. As DNA, the CDR3 is TGTGCCAGCAGCTTGTCGCGGACAGGGGGGTACGAGCAGTACTTC. Amino acids: CASSLSRTGGYEQYF. The full variable domain, its missing parts supplied by reference TRBV5-5 and TRBJ2-7, is DAGVTQSPTHLIKTRGQQVTLRCSPISGHKSVSWYQQVLGQGPQFIFQYYEKEERGRGNFPDRFSARQFPNYSSELNVNALLLGDSALYLCASSLSRTGGYEQYFGPGTRLTVT.

This chain uses TRBV5-4 with TRBJ1-4, with TRBD1 identical over 8 bases. V was clipped by 4 bases and J by 0 bases; unmatched bases: 8. The CDR3 extends over 17 amino acids. Germline assignment: CDR1 SGHNT and CDR2 YYREEE (reference sequence). In DNA form, the CDR3 reads TGTGCCAGCAGCCCGGGACAGGTATCTGCAACTAATGAAAAACTGTTTTTT. This codes for CASSPGQVSATNEKLFF.

The V gene is TRBV7-2, the J gene TRBJ2-7; 10 bases map to TRBD1. Losses at the gene ends were 2 bases for V and 3 bases for J; bases not matched to a gene: 1. The CDR3 contains 14 residues. Germline CDR1 reads SGHTA; CDR2 reads FQGNSA. CDR3 sequence reads: CASSLRDRGYEQYF. The CDR3 DNA reads as TGTGCCAGCAGCTTAAGGGACAGGGGCTACGAGCAGTACTTC.